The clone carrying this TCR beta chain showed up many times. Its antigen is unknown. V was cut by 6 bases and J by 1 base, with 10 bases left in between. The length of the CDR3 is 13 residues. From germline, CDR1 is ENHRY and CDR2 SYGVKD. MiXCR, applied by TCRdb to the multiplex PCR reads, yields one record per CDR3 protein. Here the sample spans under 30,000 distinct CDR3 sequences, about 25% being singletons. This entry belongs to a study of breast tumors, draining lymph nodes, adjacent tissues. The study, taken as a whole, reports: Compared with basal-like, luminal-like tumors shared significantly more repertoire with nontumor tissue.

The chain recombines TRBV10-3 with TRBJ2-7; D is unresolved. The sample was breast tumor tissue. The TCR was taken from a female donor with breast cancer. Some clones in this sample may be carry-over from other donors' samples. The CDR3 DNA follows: TGTGCCATCAGGGGGTCCCTATCCTACGAGCAGTACTTC. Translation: CAIRGSLSYEQYF.